The 18 T cell receptor beta chains given below trace back to one sample, sequenced in a study of T-cell memory formation after mild COVID-19 (dated by TCRdb to about 2021). Libraries were made using 5' RACE. The reads were generated on an Illumina NovaSeq 6000. The public reads were reanalyzed by TCRdb: fastp trimming at Q25, MiXCR alignment, in-frame beta chains only. Under each unique CDR3 protein, matching rows form one entry showing the most common genes and DNA. The sample has under 200,000 distinct CDR3 sequences on record, roughly 10% of them singletons. Roughly 3.8% of the sample rests with the top ten. The sequencing sample was made of PBMCs or a T cell subset sorted from them (not recorded which). Source of these receptors: a man between 18 and 29 years old who had mild COVID-19 (a few samples of this study predate the infection). The sample titles of this study are shuffled in the database, so cell type and time point are left out; the donor was told from shared clones.

This clonotype was detected many times. The chain employs TRBV5-1 and TRBJ1-1, with D perhaps matching TRBD1 (5 bases). With 4 bases removed from V and 10 bases from J, the gap between germline ends came to 14 bases. The germline V gene has CDR1 SGHRS and CDR2 YFSETQ. The CDR3 is made up of 12 amino acids. The CDR3 spells CASSDPGKAAFF. The CDR3 nucleotides are TGCGCCAGCAGCGATCCAGGGAAGGCAGCTTTCTTT. The complete variable domain, with remaining parts taken from reference TRBV5-1 and TRBJ1-1, reads KAGVTQTPRYLIKTRGQQVTLSCSPISGHRSVSWYQQTPGQGLQFLFEYFSETQRNKGNFPGRFSGRQFSNSRSEMNVSTLELGDSALYLCASSDPGKAAFFGQGTRLTVV.

The chain couples TRBV5-4 to TRBJ1-6; no reliable D call. The CDR3 is made up of 13 amino acids. CDR1 and CDR2 (germline): SGHNT, YYREEE (reference sequence). Trimming removed 1 base from V and 10 bases from J, with 9 bases in between. The chain's CDR3 is CASSLWEASPLHF. In DNA, the CDR3 is TGTGCCAGCAGCTTGTGGGAAGCCTCACCCCTCCACTTT.

This rearrangement joins TRBV7-9 to TRBJ2-5, with unresolved D. Per germline, CDR1 SEHNR and CDR2 FQNEAQ (reference sequence). The CDR3 sequence is 13 residues long. V was clipped by 5 bases and J by 5 bases, with 12 bases between them. DNA for the CDR3: TGTGCCAGCAGCCCGGGCCACTGGGAGACCCAGTACTTC. Protein sequence: CASSPGHWETQYF.

This clonotype was picked up a small number of times. This sequence joins TRBV15 and TRBJ1-5; D uncertain. In germline, CDR1 is LNHNV, CDR2 YYDKDF (reference sequence). V was pared by 0 bases and J by 0 bases, with 12 bases between. The CDR3 totals 17 residues. The CDR3 region has the DNA TGTGCCACCAGCAGAGATATAGGATTCGATAGCAATCAGCCCCAGCATTTT. Translation gives CATSRDIGFDSNQPQHF.

The chain has TRBV20-1 and TRBJ1-1; a weak D match, TRBD1 (6 bases). The germline CDR1 and CDR2 sequences are DFQATT and SNEGSKA (reference sequence). This CDR3 is 12 amino acids long. With 5 bases removed from V and 5 bases from J, the gap between germline ends came to 12 bases. The CDR3 here is CSAARGGTEAFF. The CDR3 bases are TGCAGTGCTGCACGAGGGGGGACTGAAGCTTTCTTT.

This clonotype turned up a few times. The chain employs TRBV6-5 and TRBJ2-1; 10 positions agree with TRBD1. The ends lost 5 bases at V and 9 bases at J; junction bases unmatched: 10. This CDR3 region has 15 residues. Germline CDR1 and CDR2: MNHEY and SVGAGI. CDR3 protein: CASSTRQGARSEQFF. The CDR3 coding sequence is TGTGCCAGCAGTACAAGACAGGGGGCGCGGAGTGAGCAGTTCTTC.

V and J are TRBV4-3 and TRBJ2-1; a possible D gene is TRBD2 (6 bases). Germline V CDR1 and CDR2: LGHNA, YSLEER. Trimming took 1 base from V and 2 from J, leaving 9 bases between them. The CDR3 totals 15 residues. Written as DNA, the CDR3 is TGCGCCAGCAGCCAAGGTGGCGGGACCTACAATGAGCAGTTCTTC. This encodes CASSQGGGTYNEQFF.

The chain uses TRBV5-1 and TRBJ1-1; unclear D gene. V lost 4 bases to trimming and J lost 0 bases, with 10 bases between them. CDR1 SGHRS and CDR2 YFSETQ come from the germline V gene. This CDR3 has 14 residues. The CDR3 loop reads CASSQQNMNTEAFF. The DNA of the CDR3 is TGCGCCAGCAGCCAACAGAATATGAACACTGAAGCTTTCTTT.

This clonotype was seen ten or more times. The V call is TRBV6-1, the J call TRBJ2-7; possible D gene TRBD1, 6 bases. This CDR3 has 15 amino acids. Trimming pared 7 bases from V and 0 bases from J, leaving 16 bases between. The germline gives CDR1 MNHNS, CDR2 SASEGT. This CDR3 reads CASTKGEGASYEQYF. CDR3 sequence (DNA): TGTGCCAGCACCAAGGGGGAAGGGGCCTCCTACGAGCAGTACTTC.

A few counts support this clonotype. This sequence may be a read error, since a much larger clone differs from it by one base. This rearrangement joins TRBV4-1 to TRBJ1-5; D gene uncertain. The V gene lost 0 bases and the J gene lost 2 bases, with 5 bases spanning the gap. The CDR3 runs to 14 residues. Germline V gives CDR1 MGHRA, CDR2 YSYEKL. CDR3 protein: CASSQDHGNQPQHF. In DNA, the CDR3 is TGCGCCAGCAGCCAAGATCACGGCAATCAGCCCCAGCATTTT.

The chain combines TRBV9 with TRBJ2-3; 9 nucleotides match TRBD2. Trimming at V came to 1 base and at J to 4 bases, leaving 1 base not matched to a gene. Germline V gene sequence: CDR1 SGDLS, CDR2 YYNGEE. The CDR3 is 14 amino acids. The CDR3 sequence: CASSVSGGPDTQYF. In nucleotides, the CDR3 is TGTGCCAGCAGCGTAAGCGGGGGGCCAGATACGCAGTATTTT.

This clonotype was detected a few times. This rearrangement joins TRBV4-1 to TRBJ2-3, with TRBD1 as a possible D gene (5 bases). The germline CDR1 and CDR2 sequences are MGHRA and YSYEKL. The V end was cut by 1 base, the J end by 6 bases, with 11 bases between. CDR3 length equals 14 residues. CDR3: CASSQGVGRDTQYF. CDR3 nucleotide sequence: TGCGCCAGCAGCCAAGGCGTGGGGCGGGATACGCAGTATTTT.

This clonotype has at least ten counts. Here the CDR3 reads CASSLSFTGGTDTQYF. The CDR3 DNA follows: TGTGCCAGCAGCTTGAGTTTTACTGGAGGGACAGATACGCAGTATTTT. The genes are TRBV7-3 and TRBJ2-3; D perhaps matches TRBD2 (6 bases). CDR1 and CDR2 from the germline V gene are SGHTA and FQGTGA. The CDR3 sequence is 16 residues long. Trimming shortened V by 3 bases and J by 3 bases, and 16 bases separated the two germline ends.

There are a few counts of this clonotype. This chain links TRBV10-3 with TRBJ2-5, with D maybe TRBD2 (6 bases). Trimming left V 10 bases short and J 1 base short, with 13 bases between. Germline lookup yields CDR1 ENHRY and CDR2 SYGVKD. The CDR3 is made up of 13 amino acids. The CDR3 DNA reads TGTGCCACAAAGACTAGTGCCCAAGAGACCCAGTACTTC. Translating it yields CATKTSAQETQYF.

The genes are TRBV3-1 and TRBJ2-7; D is unclear. The germline V gene has CDR1 LGHDT and CDR2 YNNKEL (reference sequence). Deletions cut 1 base from V and 9 bases from J, with 16 bases between. CDR3 length equals 14 residues. CDR3 in amino acids: CASSQVTTQSGQYF. The CDR3 nucleotides are TGTGCCAGCAGCCAAGTTACTACACAATCCGGGCAGTACTTC.

This clonotype was picked up a small number of times. The chain has TRBV2 and TRBJ1-6, with 8 bases fitting TRBD1. The length of the CDR3 is 13 residues. Germline values: CDR1 SNHLY, CDR2 FYNNEI. The V and J ends lost 10 bases and 9 bases, in that order; junction bases with no gene match: 8. CDR3 sequence (DNA): TGTGCCACCGGAGGACAGGGCAGTTCACCCCTCCACTTT. Encoded protein: CATGGQGSSPLHF.

This clonotype was detected many times. In DNA form, the CDR3 reads TGTGCCAGCAGCTTAGCCGCGGGGGGGCCCAAGACCCAGTACTTC. Protein sequence: CASSLAAGGPKTQYF. This rearrangement joins TRBV7-8 to TRBJ2-5; TRBD2 matches at 9 bases. V shed 0 bases and J 6 bases; nucleotides not matched to a gene: 5. The CDR3 extends over 15 amino acids. Germline V gene sequence: CDR1 SGHVS, CDR2 FQNEAQ.

This clonotype has just a few counts. The gene calls are TRBV7-3 and TRBJ2-5, with D possibly matching TRBD1 (6 bases). Trimming pared 5 bases from V and 5 bases from J, leaving 15 bases between. This CDR3 is built from 14 residues. Germline CDR1 reads SGHTA; CDR2 reads FQGTGA. CDR3 in DNA: TGTGCCAGCAGCACGACAGGCTTTGGCGAGACCCAGTACTTC. Protein sequence: CASSTTGFGETQYF.